The 30 T cell receptor beta chains listed next were all sequenced from one sample in a study of Tregs in tolerant kidney transplant recipients. The assay was immunoSEQ multiplex PCR, and TCRdb's table has in-frame clones only and misses some. The table includes about 240,000 clones, 80% to 85% detected once. Source material: CD4+ T cells from blood. Receptors originate from a human donor in good health.

In its sample, this clone was seen once. This rearrangement joins TRBV15 to TRBJ1-2, with TRBD1 matching 8 bases. The CDR3 sequence is 15 residues long. Looked up from germline, CDR1 is LNHNV and CDR2 is YYDKDF (reference sequence). V lost 4 bases to trimming and J lost 6 bases; unmatched junction nucleotides: 10. This CDR3 reads CATSIVDRVNDGYTF. Here the CDR3 DNA reads TGTGCCACCAGCATAGTGGACAGGGTGAACGATGGCTACACCTTC. The full variable domain, completed using reference TRBV15 and TRBJ1-2, is DAMVIQNPRYQVTQFGKPVTLSCSQTLNHNVMYWYQQKSSQAPKLLFHYYDKDFNNEADTPDNFQSRRPNTSFCFLDIRSPGLGDTAMYLCATSIVDRVNDGYTFGSGTRLTVV.

The V gene is TRBV2, the J gene TRBJ1-1, with D possibly TRBD1 on 5 matching bases. V was trimmed by 3 bases and J by 5 bases, leaving 13 bases between them. Per the germline V gene, CDR1 is SNHLY and CDR2 is FYNNEI. The CDR3 has 14 amino acids. As DNA, the CDR3 is TGTGCCAGCAGTGAGGCCAGGGTCGGAACTGAAGCTTTCTTT. Translated, it gives CASSEARVGTEAFF.

The rearrangement joins TRBV6-1 to TRBJ2-1; TRBD2 agrees at 11 bases. The length of the CDR3 is 17 residues. Germline lookup yields CDR1 MNHNS and CDR2 SASEGT. Germline trimming cut 2 bases from V and 10 bases from J; bases unmatched to any gene: 13. The chain's CDR3 is CASSEFSGLAGSEEQFF. CDR3 coding DNA: TGTGCCAGCAGTGAATTCAGTGGACTAGCGGGTTCAGAAGAGCAGTTCTTC.

V gene TRBV6-5 combines with J gene TRBJ1-3, with D possibly being TRBD1 (6 bases). V was trimmed by 2 bases and J by 4 bases, leaving 9 bases between them. From germline, CDR1 is MNHEY and CDR2 SVGAGI. The CDR3 has 14 residues. This chain's CDR3 is CASSYTGHGNTIYF. CDR3 coding DNA: TGTGCCAGCAGTTACACAGGGCACGGAAACACCATATATTTT.

This clone was recorded once. The V call is TRBV7-8, the J call TRBJ2-7; perhaps TRBD2 as D (6 bases). Germline CDR1 reads SGHVS; CDR2 reads FQNEAQ. The CDR3 spans 16 residues. Trimming took 3 bases from V and 4 from J, leaving 19 bases between them. The DNA for the CDR3 is TGTGCCAGCAGCTTCGGGGATCACGGGGGTAGGTACGAGCAGTACTTC. As protein: CASSFGDHGGRYEQYF.

The V gene is TRBV6-5, the J gene TRBJ1-3, with a possible D match to TRBD1 (6 bases). Germline loops: CDR1 MNHEY, CDR2 SVGAGI. CDR3 length: 15 amino acids. Trimming cost V 4 bases and J 2 bases, with 12 bases left between them. The CDR3 DNA reads TGTGCCAGCAGTTCCTCTACAGGGACTGGAAACACCATATATTTT. Translation: CASSSSTGTGNTIYF.

CDR3 region: CASSDSGGTSYEQYF. The CDR3, as DNA: TGTGCCAGCAGTGACTCTGGCGGGACCTCCTACGAGCAGTACTTC. This chain connects TRBV6-1 to TRBJ2-7; weak D call: TRBD2 (6 bases). Trimming cost V 3 bases and J 0 bases, with 12 bases left between them. The germline gives CDR1 MNHNS, CDR2 SASEGT. This CDR3 region has 15 residues.

The chain carries TRBV2 and TRBJ2-3, with D possibly being TRBD1 (5 bases). V lost 7 bases and J 4 bases, leaving 12 bases between the germline ends. Germline V gene sequence: CDR1 SNHLY, CDR2 FYNNEI. This CDR3 has 13 amino acids. CDR3 nucleotide sequence: TGTGCCAGCATTCAGGGTTCTTCAGATACGCAGTATTTT. Its protein product is CASIQGSSDTQYF.

The chain's CDR3 is CASSESRGGNQPQHF. In nucleotides, the CDR3 is TGCGCCAGCAGTGAGTCGAGAGGAGGCAATCAGCCCCAGCATTTT. The chain is built from TRBV10-2 and TRBJ1-5; D gene ambiguous. V gave up 0 bases and J gave up 2 bases, with 8 bases separating them. The germline V gene encodes CDR1 WSHSY and CDR2 SAAADI. The CDR3 runs 15 residues.

This clone is a singleton in its sample. The V and J genes are TRBV7-2 and TRBJ1-2; 9 bases fit TRBD1. This CDR3 is built from 14 residues. V was pared by 4 bases and J by 12 bases, with 12 bases of the junction left unmatched. The germline CDR1 and CDR2 sequences are SGHTA and FQGNSA. The CDR3 is CASSSGQGRIIDTF. In DNA form, the CDR3 reads TGTGCCAGCAGCTCGGGACAGGGCCGGATAATCGACACCTTC.

The chain is built from TRBV6-7 and TRBJ1-5; weak D call: TRBD1 (5 bases). TRBV6-7 is filed as an ORF, its function uncertain. The CDR3 loop spans 15 amino acids. V dropped 7 bases and J dropped 3 bases, with 16 bases sitting between them. CDR3 in amino acids: CASTSSGTPNQPQHF. Written as DNA, the CDR3 is TGTGCCAGCACATCCTCAGGGACTCCCAATCAGCCCCAGCATTTT.

The genes are TRBV18 and TRBJ2-3; TRBD2 is a possible D gene (5 bases). The CDR3 consists of 15 residues. Germline V gene lookup returns CDR1 KGHSH and CDR2 LQKENI. V lost 5 bases and J 3 bases, leaving 15 bases between the germline ends. CDR3: CASSALLGQTDTQYF. Here the CDR3 DNA reads TGTGCCAGCTCAGCCCTACTAGGCCAAACAGATACGCAGTATTTT.

The V and J genes are TRBV6-6 and TRBJ1-4; 9 bases map to TRBD1. V shed 2 bases and J 8 bases; nucleotides not matched to a gene: 3. Germline-derived CDR1 and CDR2 are MNHNY and SVGAGI (reference sequence). This CDR3 has 14 amino acids. The CDR3 protein is CASSYLTGGEKLFF. The CDR3, as DNA: TGTGCCAGCAGTTACCTGACAGGGGGGGAAAAACTGTTTTTT.

The rearrangement links TRBV7-2 to TRBJ2-6; TRBD1 is a possible D gene (5 bases). The length of the CDR3 is 14 residues. V dropped 8 bases and J dropped 1 base, with 9 bases sitting between them. Per the germline V gene, CDR1 is SGHTA and CDR2 is FQGNSA. This chain's CDR3 is CASPGPSGANVLTF. CDR3 DNA sequence: TGTGCCAGCCCAGGGCCATCTGGGGCCAACGTCCTGACTTTC.

The chain carries TRBV6-6 and TRBJ2-4, with TRBD1 matching over 12 bases. Per the germline V gene, CDR1 is MNHNY and CDR2 is SVGAGI (reference sequence). This CDR3 region has 15 residues. V shed 6 bases, J shed 6 bases, and the junction held 6 bases outside the gene matches. The CDR3 sequence is CASSRDRGRTNIQYF. In DNA, the CDR3 is TGTGCCAGCAGCCGGGACAGGGGGCGCACAAACATTCAGTACTTC.

This sequence joins TRBV4-1 and TRBJ2-2; D tentatively fits TRBD1 or TRBD2 (5 bases each). The CDR3 is 17 residues long. From germline, CDR1 is MGHRA and CDR2 YSYEKL. V shed 2 bases and J shed 1 base, with 14 bases lying between them. CDR3: CASSQPIRGRNTGELFF. The CDR3 DNA reads as TGCGCCAGCAGCCAACCTATAAGGGGACGGAACACCGGGGAGCTGTTTTTT.

The J gene is TRBJ2-5, the V gene TRBV9; TRBD1 matches 9 bases. The DNA end is more similar to TRBJ2-7, so the J call may be wrong. CDR3 size: 15 residues. CDR1 and CDR2 (germline): SGDLS, YYNGEE. The CDR3 bases are TGTGCCAGCAGCGCGCGCCCCGGGACAGGGTACGAGCAGTACTTC. Translated, it gives CASSARPGTGYEQYF.

J is TRBJ2-3 and V is TRBV29-1, with 9 bases aligning to TRBD2. Germline V gene data show CDR1 as SQVTM and CDR2 as ANQGSEA. The CDR3 has 14 residues. J gave up 9 bases and V 3 bases, and 10 bases lay outside the gene matches. The chain's CDR3 is CSVDAREGGRTQYF. The CDR3 DNA reads as TGCAGCGTTGACGCGCGGGAGGGAGGGAGGACGCAGTATTTT.

This clone was counted between two and nine times. The chain uses TRBV2 and TRBJ2-7; 12 nucleotides align to TRBD2. V dropped 4 bases and J dropped 7; count of bases not matched to a gene: 8. CDR1 SNHLY and CDR2 FYNNEI come from the germline V gene. This CDR3 region has 15 residues. In DNA, the CDR3 is TGTGCCAGCAGTGGGTCCCTAGCGGGGGGGCGGGAGCAGTACTTC. Encoded protein: CASSGSLAGGREQYF.

CDR3 loop: CASSRLANYEQYF. CDR3 bases: TGCGCCAGCAGTCGACTAGCGAACTACGAGCAGTACTTC. V is TRBV5-1 and J is TRBJ2-7, with TRBD2 identical over 8 bases. V lost 5 bases, J lost 3 bases, and 4 bases stayed unmatched. The CDR3 runs 13 residues. Looked up from germline, CDR1 is SGHRS and CDR2 is YFSETQ.

The chain carries TRBV7-2 and TRBJ2-5; D is ambiguous. CDR1 is SGHTA, CDR2 FQGNSA, per germline. CDR3 size: 13 residues. Trimming took off 3 bases at V and 2 bases at J, with 7 bases between the two ends. The CDR3 reads CASSLVVQETQYF. As DNA, the CDR3 is TGTGCCAGCAGCTTGGTGGTGCAAGAGACCCAGTACTTC.

This sequence joins TRBV6-1 and TRBJ2-7, with 8 bases lining up with TRBD1. This CDR3 region has 14 residues. J was trimmed by 0 bases and V by 6 bases; bases with no gene match: 4. Germline CDR1 is MNHNS and CDR2 is SASEGT. In DNA form, the CDR3 reads TGTGCCAGCAGCGGGGACAGGAGCTCCTACGAGCAGTACTTC. This gives the protein CASSGDRSSYEQYF.

The rearrangement links TRBV5-4 to TRBJ2-5; D remains ambiguous. CDR1 and CDR2 (germline): SGHNT, YYREEE (reference sequence). There are 13 residues in the CDR3. The V gene lost 0 bases and the J gene lost 2 bases, with 5 bases spanning the gap. In DNA form, the CDR3 reads TGTGCCAGCAGCTTGGACCCACAAGAGACCCAGTACTTC. Encoded protein: CASSLDPQETQYF.

The rearrangement links TRBV2 to TRBJ2-7; maybe TRBD1 (6 bases). V shed 7 bases and J shed 6 bases, with 34 bases lying between them. Germline V gene data show CDR1 as SNHLY and CDR2 as FYNNEI. The CDR3 contains 19 residues. The CDR3 coding sequence is TGTGCCAGCACTGAGATTCCTGACAGGTTCACTAGGAGCGGTGGCGAGCAGTACTTC. Translating it yields CASTEIPDRFTRSGGEQYF.

The chain links TRBV30 to TRBJ1-1; 11 nucleotides match TRBD1. Losses at the gene ends were 3 bases for V and 3 bases for J; bases not matched to a gene: 6. CDR3 length: 15 amino acids. In germline, CDR1 is GTSNPN, CDR2 SVGIG (reference sequence). CDR3: CAWRLWGQGDTEAFF. The CDR3 nucleotides are TGTGCCTGGAGGTTATGGGGACAGGGGGACACTGAAGCTTTCTTT.

The CDR3: CASTALLGTGGGNQPQHF. For the CDR3, the DNA is TGTGCCAGTACCGCACTCCTAGGGACAGGGGGCGGCAATCAGCCCCAGCATTTT. The chain employs TRBV19 and TRBJ1-5, with TRBD1 matching 12 bases. The J segment lost 2 bases and the V segment lost 7 bases, leaving 12 bases of the junction unmatched. Germline V CDR1 and CDR2: LNHDA, SQIVND (reference sequence). The CDR3 is 18 residues long.

This chain connects TRBV6-5 to TRBJ2-7; TRBD1 might be the D (6 bases). This CDR3 comprises 15 residues. The germline CDR1 and CDR2 sequences are MNHEY and SVGAGI. The V gene lost 0 bases and the J gene lost 1 base, with 10 bases spanning the gap. Written as DNA, the CDR3 is TGTGCCAGCAGTTACTCGCAGGGGTCATCCTACGAGCAGTACTTC. This gives the protein CASSYSQGSSYEQYF.

V and J are TRBV7-9 and TRBJ2-5, with TRBD2 matching over 7 bases. V was clipped by 7 bases and J by 4 bases; unmatched bases: 15. CDR3 size: 16 residues. The V gene's germline CDR1 is SEHNR and CDR2 FQNEAQ (reference sequence). CDR3 nucleotide sequence: TGTGCCAGCACCTCTTATGGACTAGAAGTTTCAGAGACCCAGTACTTC. Protein product: CASTSYGLEVSETQYF.

This chain connects TRBV5-1 to TRBJ2-7, with D hard to call. Germline CDR1 reads SGHRS; CDR2 reads YFSETQ. This CDR3 region has 14 residues. V dropped 2 bases and J dropped 5 bases, with 14 bases sitting between them. CDR3 amino acids: CASSFGRPGHEQYF. The CDR3 DNA is TGCGCCAGCAGCTTTGGACGGCCAGGCCACGAGCAGTACTTC.

The rearrangement joins TRBV6-5 to TRBJ2-5; D gene ambiguous. CDR1 is MNHEY, CDR2 SVGAGI, per germline. The V end lost 2 bases, the J end lost 2 bases, and 9 bases lay between the germline ends. The CDR3 runs to 14 residues. CDR3 sequence (DNA): TGTGCCAGCAGTTACGACCCAGCACAAGAGACCCAGTACTTC. Translated: CASSYDPAQETQYF.